This T cell receptor beta chain was profiled in a study of regulatory T cells in long-lasting Graves disease (dated by TCRdb to about 2021). Study-level background: Persistent Graves' disease was defined as antithyroid drug treatment for over 5 years with persistently positive TSH receptor autoantibodies. The study was registered as a clinical trial and conducted in China. Persistent Graves' disease patients were compared with newly diagnosed Graves' disease patients by peripheral blood TCR sequencing and RNA sequencing. In the clinical cohort, patients with persistent Graves' disease had used antithyroid drugs for an average of roughly 10 years. A total of some 35 samples underwent TCR sequencing, from about 13 patients with persistent Graves' disease and some 20 patients with newly diagnosed Graves' disease.

The CDR3 spans 16 residues, from the cysteine through the phenylalanine. Only CDR3 DNA remains: 48 bases, in frame from the first base. CDR1 is given as MNHEY and CDR2 as SVGEGT, both from the germline V gene. Relative to germline, V is 5 bases shorter and J is 10 bases shorter, with 25 bases between their ends. The meaning of the sample's time point label: persistent/refractory GD, antithyroid drugs over 5 years with positive TRAb. For both TCR sequencing and RNA sequencing, RNA was extracted from PBMCs using TRIzol. Graves' disease was diagnosed according to American Thyroid Association guidelines. Recruitment of patients was carried out at an endocrinology department in Xi'an, China. Each patient gave about 8.1 milliliters of peripheral blood, collected in an EDTA anticoagulant tube. Ficoll Paque Plus density gradient separation was used to isolate PBMCs, and no further T cell sorting was done. An Agilent 2100 Bioanalyzer and agarose gel were used to check RNA quality, while a NanoDrop 2000 measured RNA concentration.

Libraries came from multiplex PCR. Sequencing was performed on an Illumina HiSeq 4000. TCR beta libraries were built with iRepertoire HTBI primers and Arm-PCR amplification of CDR3 regions. Gel purification was performed on PCR products prior to sequencing. In the paper's pipeline: Gene usage analysis of CDR3 amino acid clonotypes relied on the approximately 60 TRBV and over 13 TRBJ segments identified across samples. COPE and FqMerger were used to merge filtered high-quality paired reads into contigs. BLAST was used to align contigs to IMGT TRBV, TRBD and TRBJ reference genes, with CDR3 defined following IMGT. Highly expanded clones were defined as clonotypes with a frequency above 0.1%. Shannon entropy was used to measure repertoire diversity, and the Gini coefficient was used to measure V-J evenness. Public clonotypes were defined as clonotypes shared by more than one individual. TCRdb reworked the public reads: Q25 trimming with fastp, MiXCR clone assembly, productive beta chains retained. A single entry per CDR3 protein holds the most common genes and DNA from its merged rows. The V and J calls reflect TCRdb's pipeline rather than the authors' work. The sample data list about 460,000 distinct CDR3 sequences, and about 20% of these were observed just once. The ten largest clones add up to around 14% of the sample.

The research as a whole found: Peripheral blood alone was examined, since thyroid tissue, which constituted the primary lesion, could not be accessed. The small sample size was acknowledged by the authors as a limitation that may reduce accuracy. Compared with newly diagnosed patients, persistent Graves' disease patients had lower TCR Shannon entropy and fewer highly expanded clones, which suggests clonal expansion. Preferential use of TRBV28, TRBJ1-2 and TRBJ2-5 was observed in persistent disease, whereas TRBV20-1 and TRBJ2-1 were favored in newly diagnosed disease. Only the TCR beta chain was sequenced and analyzed. More public clonotypes were shared among persistent patients (roughly 2,700) than among newly diagnosed patients (more than 900).

Only a few counts were recorded for this clonotype. Its antigen remains unidentified. No base quality information exists; no much larger clone differs at one position. The sequence was collected from a female donor with Graves disease. The sequence links TRBV6-2 or TRBV6-3 to TRBJ2-3; matching of 6 bases hints at TRBD2 as the D gene. This specimen was peripheral blood mononuclear cells (PBMCs), taken when the disease was refractory, from a patient treated with antithyroid drugs. This receptor carries the CDR3 CASSPREGLRGTAQYF. The DNA sequence is given as TGTGCCAGCAGTCCAAGAGAGGGATTACGCGGGACCGCGCAGTATTTT.